The next 16 T cell receptor beta chains were all read from a single sample in a study of blood T cell repertoires in COVID-19 (dated by TCRdb to about 2020). The library was generated by the immunoSEQ multiplex PCR assay. The table comes from immuneACCESS by way of TCRdb, which keeps in-frame sequences with V and J called. Part of the clones is missing from these tables; in studies checked, under half for an unresolved V gene and the rest for unknown reasons. For this sample the table gives a few hundred thousand clones, of which about 79% were detected only once. Together, the top ten hold approximately 1.3% of the sample. Sample: peripheral blood. These receptors were taken from a middle-aged woman who had recovered from COVID-19.

V gene TRBV18 combines with J gene TRBJ2-5; TRBD2 aligns across 10 bases. The CDR3 is made up of 17 amino acids. Germline V CDR1 and CDR2: KGHSH, LQKENI. Unmatched junction bases numbered 12, after V lost 3 bases and J lost 5 bases. This CDR3 is CASSPRTSGDEGETQYF. In DNA form, the CDR3 reads TGTGCCAGCTCACCCCGGACTAGCGGTGATGAGGGGGAGACCCAGTACTTC.

The CDR3 DNA follows: TGTGCCAGCAGCGGTAGCGGGGGGTGGAATGAGCAGTTCTTC. Translation gives CASSGSGGWNEQFF. The V gene is TRBV7-2, the J gene TRBJ2-1; 10 bases are shared with TRBD2. The CDR3 totals 14 residues. V lost 5 bases, J lost 7 bases, and 5 bases stayed unmatched. The germline CDR1 and CDR2 sequences are SGHTA and FQGNSA.

The chain combines TRBV10-3 with TRBJ1-2; perhaps TRBD1 as D (6 bases). The CDR3 length is 17 residues. V was cut by 2 bases and J by 3 bases, with 19 bases left in between. Germline V gives CDR1 ENHRY, CDR2 SYGVKD. CDR3 amino acids: CAISETAGESGDYGYTF. The CDR3 coding sequence is TGTGCCATCAGTGAGACAGCAGGGGAATCAGGAGACTATGGCTACACCTTC.

The chain couples TRBV19 to TRBJ1-3, with D maybe TRBD1 (5 bases). The CDR3 is 15 residues long. Germline CDR1 LNHDA, CDR2 SQIVND (reference sequence). Trimming stripped 6 bases from V and 0 bases from J, with 12 bases between. The CDR3 nucleotides read TGTGCCAGTAGAAGGGATAGGGGCTCTGGAAACACCATATATTTT. Residues: CASRRDRGSGNTIYF.

The chain is built from TRBV5-1 and TRBJ1-2; tentatively, D is TRBD1 (5 bases). The CDR3 spans 14 residues. Trimming took 6 bases from V and 0 from J, leaving 12 bases between them. Germline-derived CDR1 and CDR2 are SGHRS and YFSETQ. The CDR3 coding sequence is TGCGCCAGCAACCAGGGTGGCGCTAACTATGGCTACACCTTC. It yields the protein CASNQGGANYGYTF.

The V call is TRBV5-1, the J call TRBJ1-1; 8 bases agree with TRBD1. The trim removed 0 bases at V and 5 bases at J, leaving 6 bases unmatched. CDR1 and CDR2 from the germline V gene are SGHRS and YFSETQ. CDR3 length: 15 amino acids. This CDR3 is CASSLGAGGATEAFF. In nucleotides, the CDR3 is TGCGCCAGCAGCTTGGGGGCAGGGGGCGCGACTGAAGCTTTCTTT.

The chain uses TRBV7-8 and TRBJ1-4; D call uncertain. CDR1 SGHVS and CDR2 FQNEAQ come from the germline V gene. The length of the CDR3 is 11 residues. The V and J ends lost 6 bases and 8 bases respectively, with 7 bases between them. The CDR3 here is CASRLREKLFF. The CDR3 DNA reads TGTGCCAGCAGGCTGCGGGAAAAACTGTTTTTT.

The V and J genes are TRBV7-2 and TRBJ1-2; D is undetermined. The germline V and J ends were trimmed by 5 bases and 2 bases, with 6 bases remaining between them. This CDR3 contains 12 residues. CDR1 SGHTA and CDR2 FQGNSA come from the germline V gene. The CDR3 DNA follows: TGTGCCAGCAGCCCGTCGAACTATGGCTACACCTTC. Translated, it gives CASSPSNYGYTF.

V is TRBV5-6 and J is TRBJ1-1; D remains ambiguous. The germline V gene has CDR1 SGHDT and CDR2 YYEEEE. This CDR3 has 13 residues. With 4 bases removed from V and 3 bases from J, the gap between germline ends came to 10 bases. This CDR3 reads CASSPQLYTEAFF. CDR3 sequence (DNA): TGTGCCAGCAGCCCGCAACTCTACACTGAAGCTTTCTTT.

The chain has TRBV28 and TRBJ1-5; 8 bases align to TRBD1. Germline loops: CDR1 MDHEN, CDR2 SYDVKM. This CDR3 is 16 amino acids long. The V gene end was trimmed by 5 bases and the J gene end by 5 bases; junction bases not matched to a gene: 11. CDR3 protein: CASSPDRARSYQPQHF. The CDR3 bases are TGTGCCAGCAGTCCGGACAGGGCCCGATCTTATCAGCCCCAGCATTTT.

The chain recombines TRBV4-1 with TRBJ2-1; TRBD2 matches at 11 bases. Germline CDR1 is MGHRA and CDR2 is YSYEKL. The CDR3 length is 19 residues. J gave up 0 bases and V 4 bases, and 11 bases lay outside the gene matches. This chain's CDR3 is CASSPRGSGGESSYNEQFF. The CDR3 DNA sequence: TGCGCCAGCAGCCCCCGGGGTAGCGGGGGGGAAAGCTCCTACAATGAGCAGTTCTTC.

The genes are TRBV6-1 and TRBJ1-6; 8 bases are shared with TRBD1. Unmatched junction bases numbered 3, after V lost 2 bases and J lost 6 bases. Germline V gene sequence: CDR1 MNHNS, CDR2 SASEGT. This CDR3 is built from 15 residues. This chain's CDR3 is CASSERQGRNSPLHF. CDR3 in DNA: TGTGCCAGCAGTGAAAGACAGGGGCGTAATTCACCCCTCCACTTT.

The chain joins TRBV18 to TRBJ2-3; possible D gene TRBD2, 6 bases. The CDR3 totals 14 residues. V lost 8 bases and J 0 bases, leaving 12 bases between the germline ends. Germline V lookup: CDR1 KGHSH, CDR2 LQKENI. The CDR3 sequence is CASAVGGSTDTQYF. The CDR3, as DNA: TGTGCCAGCGCGGTGGGAGGTAGCACAGATACGCAGTATTTT.

The sample holds a few counts of this clone. The V gene is TRBV7-8, the J gene TRBJ2-5, with 9 bases fitting TRBD1. The junction had 10 bases not matched to a gene; V was cut back by 4 bases and J by 1 base. Looked up from germline, CDR1 is SGHVS and CDR2 is FQNEAQ. This CDR3 is 17 amino acids long. CDR3 protein: CASSWLVGGQGQETQYF. CDR3 sequence (DNA): TGTGCCAGCAGCTGGCTCGTTGGGGGACAGGGCCAAGAGACCCAGTACTTC.

The chain recombines TRBV6-6 with TRBJ1-1; the match to TRBD1 covers 8 bases. Germline assignment: CDR1 MNHNY and CDR2 SVGAGI (reference sequence). Trimming took 6 bases from V and 1 from J; bases not matched to a gene: 4. The CDR3 covers 14 residues. The CDR3 sequence: CASSLDRGNTEAFF. The CDR3 DNA reads as TGTGCCAGCAGCTTAGACAGGGGGAACACTGAAGCTTTCTTT.

This chain joins TRBV7-3 and TRBJ2-2; D may be TRBD2 (6 bases). Per germline, CDR1 SGHTA and CDR2 FQGTGA. Trimming took 6 bases from V and 0 from J, leaving 11 bases between them. The CDR3 sequence is 15 residues long. The CDR3 DNA reads TGTGCCAGCAGTCTAGCGCCCACGAACACCGGGGAGCTGTTTTTT. This translates into CASSLAPTNTGELFF.